One sample yielded the 20 T cell receptor beta chains listed below, sequenced in a study of neoadjuvant nivolumab and ipilimumab in lung cancer. TCRdb's table, derived via immunoSEQ multiplex PCR, lists solely in-frame clones and lacks some. The sample records tens of thousands of clones, 83% being singletons. The source material was tumor tissue, sampled after neoadjuvant nivolumab, alone or with ipilimumab, at or shortly before surgery. The receptors stem from an adult with non-small cell lung cancer.

The chain links TRBV7-2 to TRBJ1-3, with D unresolved. This CDR3 is 15 amino acids long. Germline CDR1 and CDR2: SGHTA and FQGNSA. Trimming took off 2 bases at V and 0 bases at J, with 8 bases between the two ends. The CDR3 DNA reads TGTGCCAGCAGCTTAAGTCGGGGCTCTGGAAACACCATATATTTT. It specifies CASSLSRGSGNTIYF. Complete variable domain (other parts from reference TRBV7-2 and TRBJ1-3): GAGVSQSPSNKVTEKGKDVELRCDPISGHTALYWYRQSLGQGLEFLIYFQGNSAPDKSGLPSDRFSAERTGGSVSTLTIQRTQQEDSAVYLCASSLSRGSGNTIYFGEGSWLTVV.

V is TRBV19 and J is TRBJ2-5, with D possibly matching TRBD1 (6 bases). The V end lost 8 bases, the J end lost 5 bases, and 12 bases lay between the germline ends. CDR3 length: 12 residues. Germline CDR1 is LNHDA and CDR2 is SQIVND (reference sequence). CDR3 sequence: CASRQAGETQYF. The CDR3 DNA sequence: TGTGCCAGTCGACAGGCCGGGGAGACCCAGTACTTC.

This clone has just a few counts. The chain combines TRBV13 with TRBJ1-6; D unresolved. The CDR3 is 14 residues long. V was cut by 5 bases and J by 4 bases, with 9 bases left in between. Germline V gene data show CDR1 as PRHDT and CDR2 as FYEKMQ (reference sequence). The CDR3 loop is CASSPDGYNSPLHF. The CDR3 DNA sequence: TGTGCCAGCAGCCCGGACGGATATAATTCACCCCTCCACTTT.

This sequence joins TRBV10-3 and TRBJ1-5; D might be TRBD1 (5 bases). Trimming left V 6 bases short and J 7 bases short, with 13 bases between. The CDR3 totals 13 residues. Germline V gene sequence: CDR1 ENHRY, CDR2 SYGVKD. The DNA for the CDR3 is TGTGCCATCAGCGAGGTTGCAGGGCAGCCCCAGCATTTT. It is translated as CAISEVAGQPQHF.

The sample holds a few counts of this clone. This chain uses TRBV11-1 with TRBJ2-7; D remains ambiguous. CDR1 is SGHAT, CDR2 FQDESV, per germline (reference sequence). The CDR3 runs to 14 residues. Trimming stripped 4 bases from V and 3 bases from J, with 13 bases between. Written as DNA, the CDR3 is TGTGCCAGCAGCTACAACTCGGTGAGCTACGAGCAGTACTTC. Its protein product is CASSYNSVSYEQYF.

The chain recombines TRBV25-1 with TRBJ2-7, with 14 bases matching TRBD2. V trimming: 4 bases; J trimming: 3 bases; junction bases outside the gene matches: 5. From germline, CDR1 is MGHDK and CDR2 SYGVNS. This CDR3 has 16 amino acids. CDR3 sequence (DNA): TGTGCCAGCAGTGCCCCGGGACTAGCGGGAGTCTACGAGCAGTACTTC. It translates to CASSAPGLAGVYEQYF.

V usage is TRBV15 and J usage is TRBJ1-4; the match to TRBD1 covers 7 bases. Germline assignment: CDR1 LNHNV and CDR2 YYDKDF (reference sequence). This CDR3 is built from 16 residues. The V and J ends lost 8 bases and 7 bases, in that order; junction bases with no gene match: 16. CDR3 protein: CATVPSLGQLGEKLFF. CDR3 bases: TGTGCCACCGTACCCTCACTGGGACAGTTGGGTGAAAAACTGTTTTTT.

V gene TRBV6-6 combines with J gene TRBJ1-2, with D unresolved. This CDR3 has 14 residues. The V and J ends lost 0 bases and 0 bases respectively, with 5 bases between them. Germline V gene sequence: CDR1 MNHNY, CDR2 SVGAGI (reference sequence). The CDR3 region is CASSYSGSNYGYTF. The CDR3 DNA follows: TGTGCCAGCAGTTACTCGGGGTCTAACTATGGCTACACCTTC.

The gene calls are TRBV29-1 and TRBJ2-5; D call uncertain. This CDR3 region has 14 residues. Trimming cost V 4 bases and J 0 bases, with 12 bases left between them. CDR1 and CDR2 (germline): SQVTM, ANQGSEA. CDR3 in DNA: TGCAGCGTTGTGGTACGGTTGTACCAAGAGACCCAGTACTTC. It is translated as CSVVVRLYQETQYF.

The chain is built from TRBV5-1 and TRBJ2-5, with a possible D match to TRBD1 (6 bases). Germline CDR1 is SGHRS and CDR2 is YFSETQ. The length of the CDR3 is 16 residues. The germline V and J ends were trimmed by 0 bases and 2 bases, with 14 bases remaining between them. CDR3 sequence: CASSLVTGNYQETQYF. Written as DNA, the CDR3 is TGCGCCAGCAGCTTGGTTACAGGGAATTATCAAGAGACCCAGTACTTC.

The chain couples TRBV30 to TRBJ2-2; 9 bases agree with TRBD2. V was clipped by 0 bases and J by 2 bases; unmatched bases: 7. CDR1 and CDR2 (germline): GTSNPN, SVGIG (reference sequence). This CDR3 region has 17 residues. In DNA form, the CDR3 reads TGTGCCTGGAGTGTATGGGCGGGAGGGCTTAACACCGGGGAGCTGTTTTTT. The encoded protein is CAWSVWAGGLNTGELFF.

This chain uses TRBV7-2 with TRBJ2-3, with 7 bases matching TRBD1. Germline lookup yields CDR1 SGHTA and CDR2 FQGNSA. This CDR3 has 18 residues. Trimming took 4 bases from V and 0 from J; bases not matched to a gene: 13. The CDR3 DNA reads as TGTGCCAGCAGCTCCAAAAATCTACAGGGGTTTAGCACAGATACGCAGTATTTT. This encodes CASSSKNLQGFSTDTQYF.

The chain carries TRBV7-2 and TRBJ1-2; TRBD1 matches at 7 bases. Germline V gives CDR1 SGHTA, CDR2 FQGNSA. The CDR3 consists of 18 residues. Trimming took 5 bases from V and 0 from J; bases not matched to a gene: 15. The CDR3 DNA is TGTGCCAGCAGCCTAGTGGGACAGCCCTGGATGGCTAACTATGGCTACACCTTC. It specifies CASSLVGQPWMANYGYTF. Combining the CDR3 with reference TRBV7-2 and TRBJ1-2 gives the whole variable domain GAGVSQSPSNKVTEKGKDVELRCDPISGHTALYWYRQSLGQGLEFLIYFQGNSAPDKSGLPSDRFSAERTGGSVSTLTIQRTQQEDSAVYLCASSLVGQPWMANYGYTFGSGTRLTVV.

The chain is built from TRBV2 and TRBJ1-3; 7 bases are shared with TRBD1. There are 17 residues in the CDR3. J lost 3 bases, V lost 6 bases, and 14 bases had no gene match. Germline lookup yields CDR1 SNHLY and CDR2 FYNNEI. CDR3 residues: CASRARIDRDVGNTIYF. The CDR3 region has the DNA TGTGCCAGCAGAGCCAGAATCGACAGGGATGTTGGAAACACCATATATTTT.

This clone was counted once. The chain uses TRBV2 and TRBJ1-2; TRBD1 might be the D (5 bases). With 0 bases removed from V and 2 bases from J, the gap between germline ends came to 13 bases. Germline lookup yields CDR1 SNHLY and CDR2 FYNNEI. The CDR3 consists of 16 residues. This CDR3 is CASSEAKTARNYGYTF. For the CDR3, the DNA is TGTGCCAGCAGTGAAGCTAAGACAGCACGGAACTATGGCTACACCTTC. Filled out from reference TRBV2 and TRBJ1-2, the complete variable domain reads EPEVTQTPSHQVTQMGQEVILRCVPISNHLYFYWYRQILGQKVEFLVSFYNNEISEKSEIFDDQFSVERPDGSNFTLKIRSTKLEDSAMYFCASSEAKTARNYGYTFGSGTRLTVV.

This chain joins TRBV14 and TRBJ2-3; the match to TRBD2 covers 9 bases. The CDR3 consists of 16 residues. CDR1 is SGHDN, CDR2 FVKESK, per germline. After removal of 1 base from V and 1 base from J, the junction contained 3 bases not matched to a gene. The chain's CDR3 is CASSQGQRGGTDTQYF. CDR3 nucleotides: TGTGCCAGCAGCCAAGGTCAGCGGGGGGGCACAGATACGCAGTATTTT.

V and J are TRBV19 and TRBJ1-5; TRBD1 agrees at 8 bases. Trimming cost V 4 bases and J 4 bases; bases outside gene matches: 9. The CDR3 extends over 16 amino acids. Germline CDR1 and CDR2: LNHDA and SQIVND (reference sequence). CDR3 residues: CASSRLPGQGNQPQHF. The CDR3 DNA reads as TGTGCCAGTAGTAGACTACCCGGACAGGGTAATCAGCCCCAGCATTTT.

Only one count was recorded for this clone. The CDR3 DNA follows: TGTGCCAGCAGCGGGCCGCTGGGAGGCTACACCTTC. It encodes CASSGPLGGYTF. The chain employs TRBV6-5 and TRBJ1-2, with D unclear. Trimming pared 6 bases from V and 8 bases from J, leaving 13 bases between. The CDR3 covers 12 residues. Germline CDR1 and CDR2: MNHEY and SVGAGI.

This chain links TRBV29-1 with TRBJ2-1; the D call may be TRBD1 or TRBD2 (5 bases each). The CDR3 loop spans 12 amino acids. V was pared by 7 bases and J by 6 bases, with 13 bases between. Germline V gene data show CDR1 as SQVTM and CDR2 as ANQGSEA. The CDR3 loop reads CSGRRDGNEQFF. The CDR3 nucleotides read TGCAGCGGACGCCGGGACGGCAATGAGCAGTTCTTC.

Only a few counts were recorded for this clone. The CDR3 is CSVLPGWVNTGELFF. CDR3 bases: TGCAGCGTTCTGCCGGGGTGGGTTAACACCGGGGAGCTGTTTTTT. The genes are TRBV29-1 and TRBJ2-2; a possible D gene is TRBD2 (5 bases). CDR3 size: 15 residues. The germline gives CDR1 SQVTM, CDR2 ANQGSEA. V was clipped by 5 bases and J by 2 bases, with 15 bases between them.